This T cell receptor beta chain is drawn from a study of persistence of HIV-infected CD4 T cells. Study-level background: Multiple blood draws of up to about 200 mL, except two donors with single leukapheresis.

Trimming pared 7 bases from V and 0 bases from J, leaving 18 bases between. The germline V gene has CDR1 MNHNY and CDR2 SVGAGI (reference sequence). The CDR3 runs 16 residues. Stimulation used 10 ug/mL lysate from CMV-infected fibroblasts. Sorted nonresponding memory CD4+ T cells were CD40L-negative, CD69-negative, CD45RO-high. CD8+ T cells were removed from PBMCs prior to stimulation. This was the immunoSEQ version 4 assay in survey mode. Genomic DNA was diluted to around 10 ng/uL, up to 1 ug per sample. Repertoires were generated with immunoSEQ multiplex PCR, while TCRdb's copy carries only in-frame clones and drops some. The table records under 40,000 clones, 82% of them present only once. As concerns this clone: Its antigen is not identified.

Sequences were derived from CD4+ T cells sorted from PBMCs after roughly 18-hour stimulation, sampled from a patient who received antiretroviral therapy. This clonotype was obtained from an adult woman with HIV who was CMV-seropositive. The chain uses TRBV6-6 and TRBJ1-1; unclear D gene. Written as DNA, the CDR3 is TGTGCCAGCATTTCGGGCAGGCTCACCATGAACACTGAAGCTTTCTTT. Its translation: CASISGRLTMNTEAFF.